This TCR beta chain is from a study of T-cell reconstitution after alpha-beta-depleted transplantation in children. Unique molecular identifiers were used to barcode this TCRbeta library. Each CDR3 protein gets one entry after TCRdb re-called the PCR reads with MiXCR. The sample has around 340,000 distinct CDR3 sequences; less than 15% are singletons. Losses at the gene ends were 4 bases for V and 8 bases for J; bases not matched to a gene: 9. This CDR3 has 14 amino acids. CDR1 and CDR2 (germline): SGHRS, YFSETQ. This clonotype was picked up a small number of times. The chain employs TRBV5-1 and TRBJ1-2, with 9 positions matching TRBD1. This specimen was PBMCs, taken from the stem cell graft. The receptor was derived from a human donor who donated a stem cell graft to a child with Fanconi anemia. Here the CDR3 DNA reads TGCGCCAGCAGCGCGGGGGACAGGGAGAACGGCTACACCTTC. Translating gives CASSAGDRENGYTF. The full variable domain, its missing parts supplied by reference TRBV5-1 and TRBJ1-2, is KAGVTQTPRYLIKTRGQQVTLSCSPISGHRSVSWYQQTPGQGLQFLFEYFSETQRNKGNFPGRFSGRQFSNSRSEMNVSTLELGDSALYLCASSAGDRENGYTFGSGTRLTVV.